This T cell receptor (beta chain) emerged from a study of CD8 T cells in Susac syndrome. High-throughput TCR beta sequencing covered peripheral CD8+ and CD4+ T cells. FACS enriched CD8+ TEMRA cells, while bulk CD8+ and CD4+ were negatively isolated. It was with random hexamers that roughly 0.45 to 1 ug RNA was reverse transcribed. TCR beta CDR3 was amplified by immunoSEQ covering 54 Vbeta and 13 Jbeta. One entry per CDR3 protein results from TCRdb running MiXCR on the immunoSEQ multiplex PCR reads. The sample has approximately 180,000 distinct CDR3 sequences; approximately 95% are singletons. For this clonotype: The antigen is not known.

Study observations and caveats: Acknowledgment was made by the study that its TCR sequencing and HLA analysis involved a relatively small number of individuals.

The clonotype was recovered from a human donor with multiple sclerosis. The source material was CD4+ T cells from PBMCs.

In DNA, the CDR3 is TGTGCCAGCAGACCAATCACCGGGGAGCTGTTTTTT. It yields the protein CASRPITGELFF. The genes are TRBV27 and TRBJ2-2; D unclear. The CDR3 runs 12 residues. Germline V gene data show CDR1 as MNHEY and CDR2 as SMNVEV (reference sequence). Trimming stripped 6 bases from V and 4 bases from J, with 6 bases between.